This TCR beta chain comes out of a study of regulatory T cells in long-lasting Graves disease. PBMCs provided the RNA from which the TCR library was made. Each CDR3 protein gets one entry after TCRdb re-called the reads with MiXCR. The sample has roughly 600 distinct CDR3 sequences, roughly 72% seen once. As to this clonotype: The antigen is not known.

Overall study results and limits: Sample size, which was small, may have reduced accuracy.

This sample comprised peripheral blood mononuclear cells (PBMCs), obtained with antithyroid drug treatment, in newly diagnosed or persistent Graves disease (not recorded which). This clonotype was obtained from a female donor with Graves disease.

CDR3 in DNA: TGCGCCAGCAGTACCCCCCGGGTAGTCTCCTACGAGCAGTACTTC. Residues: CASSTPRVVSYEQYF. The chain has TRBV23-1 and TRBJ2-7; D gene uncertain. TRBV23-1 is designated an ORF whose function remains uncertain. The length of the CDR3 is 15 residues. V shed 5 bases and J shed 0 bases, with 14 bases lying between them.